This T cell receptor beta chain was sequenced during a study of blood T cell repertoires in COVID-19. Study information: Sites in the United States, Italy and Spain provided acute and convalescent COVID-19 samples.

This CDR3 comprises 13 residues. Germline loops: CDR1 SEHNR, CDR2 FQNEAQ (reference sequence). Trimming took 1 base from V and 2 from J, leaving 5 bases between them. Profiling relied on immunoSEQ multiplex PCR, and the TCRdb table lists in-frame clones only, not all of them. Among approximately 100,000 clones listed, over 75% were seen once. This TCR was recovered from a human donor in a cohort sampled during active COVID-19. The gene calls are TRBV7-9 and TRBJ1-2, with D perhaps matching TRBD1 (5 bases). The sequencing input was peripheral blood. CDR3 sequence (DNA): TGTGCCAGCAGCTTAGAGGGGAACTATGGCTACACCTTC. This gives the protein CASSLEGNYGYTF.